This T cell receptor (beta chain) was recovered during a study of T cell repertoires in cytomegalovirus infection. TCRdb called the reads again in MiXCR, with one record for every CDR3 protein. The table records fewer than 700,000 distinct CDR3 sequences, roughly a quarter of them present only once. This clonotype has only one observation. Given a much more abundant clone one base away, this may be a read error. The conserved phenylalanine or tryptophan normally closing the CDR3 is absent here, so this likely arose from a read error. Per germline, CDR1 MNHEY and CDR2 SVGEGT. This CDR3 is built from 13 residues. The junction had 2 bases not matched to a gene; V was cut back by 5 bases and J by 4 bases.

The sample comprised CD8+ T cells from PBMCs. This chain connects TRBV6-2 or TRBV6-3 to TRBJ1-2, with 9 bases fitting TRBD1. The origin of this receptor is a human donor in good health (CMV status not recorded). Some clones in this sample may be carry-over from other donors' samples. CDR3 loop: CASSETGGYGYTL. CDR3 bases: TGTGCCAGCAGTGAGACAGGGGGCTATGGCTACACCCTC.